This entry lists 25 T cell receptor beta chains sequenced from one sample in a study of regulatory and conventional T cells in RAG deficiency. Regulatory T cells were sorted from blood as CD4+ CD25-high CD127-low cells. The table came from immunoSEQ multiplex PCR; TCRdb's copy has only in-frame clones and leaves some out. The sample yields roughly 8,500 clones, around 93% seen once. The data also belong to a second study, concerning regulatory T cells. That source adds: The PCR used 52 TRBV and 13 TRBJ primers.

Sequenced material: CD127- CD25+ CD4+ Tregs sorted from blood. The receptors stem from a human donor in good health.

The gene calls are TRBV6-1 and TRBJ1-2; D ambiguous. The CDR3 spans 14 residues. The V and J ends lost 0 bases and 3 bases respectively, with 8 bases between them. Germline-derived CDR1 and CDR2 are MNHNS and SASEGT. CDR3 loop: CASSEAGRHYGYTF. CDR3 DNA sequence: TGTGCCAGCAGTGAAGCTGGCAGGCACTATGGCTACACCTTC.

This chain uses TRBV11-2 with TRBJ1-2, with 7 bases matching TRBD1. CDR3 length: 14 amino acids. V shed 4 bases and J 0 bases; nucleotides not matched to a gene: 2. Germline V gene sequence: CDR1 SGHAT, CDR2 FQNNGV. CDR3 coding DNA: TGTGCCAGCAGCTCGGGGACAGCTAACTATGGCTACACCTTC. Translating it yields CASSSGTANYGYTF.

The chain combines TRBV7-2 with TRBJ1-2; 7 bases fit TRBD1. V lost 1 base, J lost 2 bases, and 7 bases stayed unmatched. The CDR3 covers 16 residues. Germline CDR1 reads SGHTA; CDR2 reads FQGNSA. CDR3 nucleotide sequence: TGTGCCAGCAGCTTAGACGGGACAGCATTAAACTATGGCTACACCTTC. Its translation is CASSLDGTALNYGYTF.

This rearrangement joins TRBV6-1 to TRBJ1-5; no clear D gene. This CDR3 is 13 amino acids long. CDR1 is MNHNS and CDR2 is SASEGT in the germline V gene. Between the trimmed V and J ends, which lost 4 bases and 2 bases, there was a span of 6 bases. The CDR3 region is CASSGLGNQPQHF. DNA for the CDR3: TGTGCCAGCAGTGGTCTAGGCAATCAGCCCCAGCATTTT.

V is TRBV4-2 and J is TRBJ1-2; D uncertain. Germline values: CDR1 LGHNA, CDR2 YNFKEQ. CDR3 length: 18 amino acids. The germline V and J ends were trimmed by 0 bases and 4 bases, with 21 bases remaining between them. The CDR3 loop is CASSQDSGHYREGYGYTF. DNA for the CDR3: TGTGCCAGCAGCCAAGATTCTGGGCACTATCGGGAAGGCTATGGCTACACCTTC.

The chain combines TRBV23-1 with TRBJ2-7; perhaps TRBD1 as D (6 bases). TRBV23-1 is an ORF; its function is uncertain. CDR3 size: 16 residues. Trimming removed 1 base at V and 4 bases at J, with 17 bases between. The CDR3 sequence: CASSQCRAGTRYEQYF. The CDR3 nucleotides are TGCGCCAGCAGTCAATGTAGGGCAGGGACAAGATACGAGCAGTACTTC.

The chain carries TRBV7-2 and TRBJ1-1, with TRBD1 as a possible D gene (5 bases). There are 13 residues in the CDR3. The germline gives CDR1 SGHTA, CDR2 FQGNSA. Between the trimmed V and J ends, which lost 4 bases and 1 base, there was a span of 7 bases. CDR3 sequence reads: CASSSGQNTEAFF. For the CDR3, the DNA is TGTGCCAGCAGCTCCGGACAGAACACTGAAGCTTTCTTT. The whole variable domain, remainder taken from reference TRBV7-2 and TRBJ1-1, is GAGVSQSPSNKVTEKGKDVELRCDPISGHTALYWYRQSLGQGLEFLIYFQGNSAPDKSGLPSDRFSAERTGGSVSTLTIQRTQQEDSAVYLCASSSGQNTEAFFGQGTRLTVV.

This clone appeared a single time. The rearrangement joins TRBV14 to TRBJ1-2; D is possibly TRBD1 (5 bases). Trimming shortened V by 1 base and J by 4 bases, and 7 bases separated the two germline ends. The V gene's germline CDR1 is SGHDN and CDR2 FVKESK. The CDR3 spans 13 residues. CDR3 sequence: CASSQARGYGYTF. The CDR3, as DNA: TGTGCCAGCAGCCAAGCAAGGGGCTATGGCTACACCTTC.

The chain links TRBV5-4 to TRBJ2-7; TRBD2 might be the D (5 bases). In germline, CDR1 is SGHNT, CDR2 YYREEE (reference sequence). V was clipped by 4 bases and J by 5 bases, with 13 bases between them. This CDR3 region has 13 residues. DNA of the CDR3: TGTGCCAGCAGCCTAATGGCGAGGGACGAGCAGTACTTC. It specifies CASSLMARDEQYF.

This chain uses TRBV6-5 with TRBJ1-2; D is uncertain. The length of the CDR3 is 13 residues. Germline V lookup: CDR1 MNHEY, CDR2 SVGAGI. V dropped 6 bases and J dropped 11 bases, with 19 bases sitting between them. DNA of the CDR3: TGTGCCAGCAGCCCCCCTGGTGGGTTCGGGTACACCTTC. It translates to CASSPPGGFGYTF.

In the case of this clone: Other DNA variants within this sample encode the same CDR3. The chain recombines TRBV11-2 with TRBJ1-1; no clear D. With 1 base removed from V and 1 base from J, the gap between germline ends came to 7 bases. This CDR3 is 14 amino acids long. Germline CDR1 SGHAT, CDR2 FQNNGV. CDR3 sequence (DNA): TGTGCCAGCAGCTTAGTAGGAGGGAACACTGAAGCTTTCTTT. Its translation: CASSLVGGNTEAFF.

The chain couples TRBV27 to TRBJ1-2, with a tentative D call TRBD1 (5 bases). CDR1 and CDR2 from the germline V gene are MNHEY and SMNVEV (reference sequence). Deletions cut 2 bases from V and 4 bases from J, with 14 bases between. The CDR3 runs to 15 residues. CDR3 residues: CASSLMGGLSYGYTF. CDR3 nucleotide sequence: TGTGCCAGCAGTTTAATGGGGGGTTTGAGCTATGGCTACACCTTC.

J is TRBJ1-1 and V is TRBV7-9, with 9 nucleotides matching TRBD1. Germline-derived CDR1 and CDR2 are SEHNR and FQNEAQ (reference sequence). Trimming cost V 7 bases and J 11 bases; bases outside gene matches: 11. CDR3 length: 13 residues. DNA for the CDR3: TGTGCCAGCACCTTCCCCGGGACAGGGTGGGCTTTCTTT. It codes for CASTFPGTGWAFF.

The V call is TRBV7-2, the J call TRBJ1-2, with 8 bases that match TRBD1. Germline lookup yields CDR1 SGHTA and CDR2 FQGNSA. CDR3 length equals 15 residues. Losses at the gene ends were 4 bases for V and 5 bases for J; bases not matched to a gene: 9. The CDR3, as DNA: TGTGCCAGCAGCTCCGCCCGACAGGGGATTTATGGCTACACCTTC. Its protein product is CASSSARQGIYGYTF.

The chain recombines TRBV6-5 with TRBJ2-1; the match to TRBD2 covers 11 bases. Germline V CDR1 and CDR2: MNHEY, SVGAGI. With 6 bases clipped from V and 4 bases from J, the junction kept 5 bases outside the gene matches. The CDR3 contains 15 residues. CDR3 in amino acids: CASRPGTSGYNEQFF. CDR3 coding DNA: TGTGCCAGCAGACCCGGGACTAGCGGTTACAATGAGCAGTTCTTC.

The CDR3 sequence: CASSLAGTHYEQYF. The DNA for the CDR3 is TGTGCCAGCAGCCTAGCGGGGACCCACTACGAGCAGTACTTC. The rearrangement uses TRBV5-6 and TRBJ2-7; TRBD2 aligns across 9 bases. With V trimmed by 4 bases and J by 3 bases, 5 bases remained unmatched. CDR3 size: 14 residues. Germline CDR1 and CDR2: SGHDT and YYEEEE.

CDR3 region: CASSPTGNTEAFF. The DNA for the CDR3 is TGTGCCAGCAGCCCGACAGGGAACACTGAAGCTTTCTTT. The chain has TRBV5-5 and TRBJ1-1, with a weak D call TRBD1 (6 bases). CDR1 SGHKS and CDR2 YYEKEE come from the germline V gene (reference sequence). The CDR3 is made up of 13 amino acids. V gave up 4 bases and J gave up 1 base, with 8 bases separating them.

The chain has TRBV7-9 and TRBJ2-4; 14 nucleotides match TRBD2. CDR1 and CDR2 (germline): SEHNR, FQNEAQ (reference sequence). The CDR3 consists of 15 residues. V shed 5 bases and J 6 bases; nucleotides not matched to a gene: 3. CDR3 residues: CASSPGTSGRNIQYF. The CDR3 bases are TGTGCCAGCAGCCCAGGGACTAGCGGGAGAAACATTCAGTACTTC. Full variable domain (missing parts from reference TRBV7-9 and TRBJ2-4): DTGVSQNPRHKITKRGQNVTFRCDPISEHNRLYWYRQTLGQGPEFLTYFQNEAQLEKSRLLSDRFSAERPKGSFSTLEIQRTEQGDSAMYLCASSPGTSGRNIQYFGAGTRLSVL.

The V and J genes are TRBV30 and TRBJ2-5; tentative D call: TRBD2 (6 bases). The length of the CDR3 is 13 residues. V lost 3 bases to trimming and J lost 9 bases, with 17 bases between them. CDR1 and CDR2 (germline): GTSNPN, SVGIG (reference sequence). In nucleotides, the CDR3 is TGTGCCTGGAGCGGGGGTTCGACGGGCGCCCAGTACTTC. Its translation is CAWSGGSTGAQYF.

As to this clone: Within the sample, other DNA sequences also encode this same CDR3. The J gene is TRBJ2-7, the V gene TRBV5-4; the match to TRBD1 covers 7 bases. V shed 1 base, J shed 3 bases, and the junction held 7 bases outside the gene matches. Germline CDR1 reads SGHNT; CDR2 reads YYREEE (reference sequence). The CDR3 has 15 residues. The DNA for the CDR3 is TGTGCCAGCAGCTTGCGACCGGGACAGATCTACGAGCAGTACTTC. Translating it yields CASSLRPGQIYEQYF.

The chain has TRBV11-1 and TRBJ2-1; a weak D match, TRBD2 (5 bases). The CDR3 consists of 13 residues. Germline CDR1 and CDR2: SGHAT and FQDESV (reference sequence). V dropped 3 bases and J dropped 6 bases, with 9 bases sitting between them. In DNA form, the CDR3 reads TGTGCCAGCAGCTTTCTCGGGATCAATGAGCAGTTCTTC. Translating gives CASSFLGINEQFF.

The V and J genes are TRBV7-2 and TRBJ2-3; 7 bases are shared with TRBD2. CDR3 length: 14 amino acids. J gave up 5 bases and V 2 bases, and 4 bases lay outside the gene matches. Germline CDR1 is SGHTA and CDR2 is FQGNSA. CDR3 protein: CASSLLWTRDTQYF. The CDR3 bases are TGTGCCAGCAGCTTATTGTGGACTAGAGATACGCAGTATTTT.

The rearrangement joins TRBV19 to TRBJ2-6; 8 bases are shared with TRBD1. Germline values: CDR1 LNHDA, CDR2 SQIVND (reference sequence). V dropped 5 bases and J dropped 0; count of bases not matched to a gene: 9. CDR3 length equals 18 residues. The CDR3 DNA reads TGTGCCAGTAGTTTAACCGGGACAGGACGCTCTGGGGCCAACGTCCTGACTTTC. Translating it yields CASSLTGTGRSGANVLTF.

The CDR3 DNA sequence: TGTGCCAGCAGCTTCCCCCTGACAGGCCCCAGAGATACGCAGTATTTT. Its protein product is CASSFPLTGPRDTQYF. This chain joins TRBV5-5 and TRBJ2-3; D might be TRBD1 (6 bases). V lost 2 bases, J lost 5 bases, and 18 bases lay in between. Germline CDR1 SGHKS, CDR2 YYEKEE (reference sequence). CDR3 length: 16 residues.

The chain has TRBV30 and TRBJ1-5, with 7 nucleotides matching TRBD1. This CDR3 contains 15 residues. Germline loops: CDR1 GTSNPN, CDR2 SVGIG (reference sequence). The junction had 9 bases not matched to a gene; V was cut back by 3 bases and J by 4 bases. The CDR3 bases are TGTGCCTGGAGACCGAACAGGGGTAATAATCAGCCCCAGCATTTT. Translated, it gives CAWRPNRGNNQPQHF.